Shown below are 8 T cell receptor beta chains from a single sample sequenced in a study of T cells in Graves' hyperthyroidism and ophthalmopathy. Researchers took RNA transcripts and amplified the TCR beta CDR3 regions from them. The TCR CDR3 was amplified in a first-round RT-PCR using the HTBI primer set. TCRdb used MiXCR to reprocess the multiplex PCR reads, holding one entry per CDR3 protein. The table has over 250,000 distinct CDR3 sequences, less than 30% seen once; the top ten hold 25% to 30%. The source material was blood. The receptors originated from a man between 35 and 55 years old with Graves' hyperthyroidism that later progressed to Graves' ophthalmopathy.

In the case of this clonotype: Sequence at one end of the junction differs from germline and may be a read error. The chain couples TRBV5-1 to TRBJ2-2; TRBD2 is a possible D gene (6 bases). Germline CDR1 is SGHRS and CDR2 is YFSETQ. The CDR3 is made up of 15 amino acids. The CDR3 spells CASSLDSRNTGGLFF. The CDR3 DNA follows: TGCGCCAGCAGCTTGGACAGTAGGAACACCGGGGGGCTGTTTTTT.

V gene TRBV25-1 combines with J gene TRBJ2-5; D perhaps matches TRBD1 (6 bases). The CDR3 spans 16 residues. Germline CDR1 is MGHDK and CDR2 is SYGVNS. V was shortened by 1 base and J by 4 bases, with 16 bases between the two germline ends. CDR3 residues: CASSESFRGSGETQYF. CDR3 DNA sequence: TGTGCCAGCAGTGAATCGTTCAGGGGCAGTGGAGAGACCCAGTACTTC.

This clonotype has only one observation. The CDR3 reads CATSSYSGGYEQYF. For the CDR3, the DNA is TGTGCCACCAGCAGTTACTCGGGAGGTTACGAGCAGTACTTC. The rearrangement links TRBV15 to TRBJ2-7; the match to TRBD2 covers 7 bases. Germline V CDR1 and CDR2: LNHNV, YYDKDF (reference sequence). There are 14 residues in the CDR3. After removal of 3 bases from V and 4 bases from J, the junction contained 6 bases not matched to a gene.

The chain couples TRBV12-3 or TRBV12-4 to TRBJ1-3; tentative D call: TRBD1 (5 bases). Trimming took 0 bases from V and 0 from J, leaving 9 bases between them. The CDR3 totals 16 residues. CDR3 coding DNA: TGTGCCAGCAGTTTAGCTTTAGACAGCTCTGGAAACACCATATATTTT. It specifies CASSLALDSSGNTIYF.

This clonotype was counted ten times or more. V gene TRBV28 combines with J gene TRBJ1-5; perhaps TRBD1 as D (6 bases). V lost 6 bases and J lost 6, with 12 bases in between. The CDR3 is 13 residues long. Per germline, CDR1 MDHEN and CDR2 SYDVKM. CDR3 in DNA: TGTGCCAGCAGCACAGGGCCCACTCAGCCCCAGCATTTT. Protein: CASSTGPTQPQHF.

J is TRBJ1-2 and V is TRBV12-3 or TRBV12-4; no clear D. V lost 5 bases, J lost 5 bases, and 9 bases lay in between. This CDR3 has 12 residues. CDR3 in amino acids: CASSPAWYGYTF. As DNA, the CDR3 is TGTGCCAGCAGTCCCGCGTGGTATGGCTACACCTTC.

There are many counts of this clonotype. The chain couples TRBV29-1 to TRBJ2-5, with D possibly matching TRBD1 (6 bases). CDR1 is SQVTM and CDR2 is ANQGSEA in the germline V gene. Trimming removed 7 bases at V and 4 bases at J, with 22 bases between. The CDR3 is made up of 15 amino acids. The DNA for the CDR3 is TGCAGCGCTGTGGAGTTACAGGGTTCAGGAGAGACCCAGTACTTC. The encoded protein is CSAVELQGSGETQYF.

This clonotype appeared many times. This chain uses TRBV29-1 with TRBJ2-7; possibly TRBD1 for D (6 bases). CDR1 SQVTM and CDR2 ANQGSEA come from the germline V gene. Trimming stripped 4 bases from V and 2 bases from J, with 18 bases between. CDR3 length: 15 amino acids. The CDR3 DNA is TGCAGCGTTGTAATAGGGGGAATATTCGCCTACGAGCAGTACTTC. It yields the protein CSVVIGGIFAYEQYF.